Reported below is one T cell receptor beta chain. One junction end does not reproduce the germline sequence, and a read error may be involved. The sample originates from a study of blood T cells in healthy people across ages. Primers used in a second PCR of about 6 to 11 cycles were a sample-barcoded 5' primer and a J-beta primer mix. One entry per CDR3 protein, called by TCRdb with MiXCR from the 5' RACE reads. The sample includes about 930,000 distinct CDR3 sequences, 25% to 30% seen only once; the top ten take about 10%. This CDR3 has 15 residues. The germline gives CDR1 SGHRS, CDR2 YFSETQ. Another study also made use of these data, one on T cells of mothers and their children. That study reports: For each mother, over 9.5 million TCR beta CDR3 reads were obtained, and for each child, 2.5 million to 3 million. Unrelated pairs and related pairs have their TCR recombination output shaped similarly by thymic selection. Slightly higher but non-significant overlap marked related mother-child pairs versus unrelated pairs. The data showed no persistent microchimeric T cell clones.

This chain links TRBV5-1 with TRBJ2-7; TRBD1 matches 7 bases. The source of this sequence is a woman in her forties in good health. Sequencing was performed on blood. In nucleotides, the CDR3 is TGCGTCAGCAGCCCACGACAGGGAACCAGCTACGAGCAGTACTTC. It yields the protein CVSSPRQGTSYEQYF.